The T cell receptor beta chain under discussion was sequenced for a study of control samples from healthy donors and cancer patients. Method: immunoSEQ multiplex PCR; TCRdb's copy keeps in-frame clones and lacks some. The table records tens of thousands of clones, around 93% of them present only once. The receptor was derived from a young man with colorectal cancer. Sequenced input: PBMCs.

This chain's CDR3 is CASSERRTGMTYEQYV. DNA for the CDR3: TGCGCCAGCAGTGAAAGAAGGACAGGCATGACCTACGAGCAGTACGTC. V is TRBV10-2 and J is TRBJ2-7, with TRBD1 matching 7 bases. Looked up from germline, CDR1 is WSHSY and CDR2 is SAAADI. The CDR3 has 16 amino acids. V lost 3 bases, J lost 2 bases, and 10 bases stayed unmatched.